The 11 T cell receptor beta chains given below trace back to one sample, sequenced in a study of T cell clonotyping in hematopoietic cell transplantation. TCRdb's table, derived via immunoSEQ multiplex PCR, lists solely in-frame clones and lacks some. The data contain more than 55,000 clones, roughly 94% of them singletons. The sample was peripheral blood mononuclear cells. Receptors were obtained from a man in his fifties in good health. Some clones in this sample may be carry-over from other donors' samples.

The chain employs TRBV18 and TRBJ1-5; D not certain. The length of the CDR3 is 13 residues. V was shortened by 3 bases and J by 7 bases, with 10 bases between the two germline ends. Germline V gene data show CDR1 as KGHSH and CDR2 as LQKENI. The CDR3 spells CASSPIGRQPQHF. As DNA, the CDR3 is TGTGCCAGCTCACCCATTGGGAGGCAGCCCCAGCATTTT.

The chain links TRBV7-6 to TRBJ2-7; tentatively, D is TRBD1 (5 bases). CDR3 length equals 12 residues. The V gene's germline CDR1 is SGHVS and CDR2 FNYEAQ. V was pared by 2 bases and J by 7 bases, with 9 bases between. CDR3 coding DNA: TGTGCCAGCAGCTTAAAGGGGTGGGAGCAGTACTTC. It translates to CASSLKGWEQYF.

The chain uses TRBV21-1 and TRBJ2-7. TRBV21-1 is an annotated pseudogene. The CDR3 consists of 14 residues. Here the CDR3 reads CASRGTPDRLEQYF. CDR3 in DNA: TGTGCCAGCAGGGGGACCCCGGATAGGTTGGAGCAGTACTTC.

In DNA form, the CDR3 reads TGTGCCAGTAGTCAAGCGGACGGCGGCTATGGCTACACCTTC. This codes for CASSQADGGYGYTF. The rearrangement uses TRBV19 and TRBJ1-2, with unresolved D. With 5 bases removed from V and 4 bases from J, the gap between germline ends came to 14 bases. The germline gives CDR1 LNHDA, CDR2 SQIVND (reference sequence). The CDR3 loop spans 14 amino acids.

V and J are TRBV9 and TRBJ2-1, with 10 bases lining up with TRBD2. Germline CDR1 SGDLS, CDR2 YYNGEE. This CDR3 region has 16 residues. V shed 0 bases and J 6 bases; nucleotides not matched to a gene: 6. The chain's CDR3 is CASSVGGSGGANEQFF. The CDR3 DNA sequence: TGTGCCAGCAGCGTAGGAGGGAGCGGGGGGGCCAATGAGCAGTTCTTC.

There are a few counts of this clone. V usage is TRBV28 and J usage is TRBJ2-3, with 10 bases aligning to TRBD2. The germline CDR1 and CDR2 sequences are MDHEN and SYDVKM. Trimming removed 6 bases from V and 2 bases from J; junction bases left unmatched: 5. This CDR3 contains 15 residues. CDR3 sequence reads: CASRGSGGSTDTQYF. The CDR3 nucleotides read TGTGCCAGCAGAGGTAGCGGGGGGTCCACAGATACGCAGTATTTT.

The chain carries TRBV7-2 and TRBJ2-3; D remains ambiguous. The CDR3 runs to 13 residues. V was pared by 3 bases and J by 3 bases, with 7 bases between. From germline, CDR1 is SGHTA and CDR2 FQGNSA. This CDR3 reads CASSFGYTDTQYF. In DNA form, the CDR3 reads TGTGCCAGCAGCTTCGGGTATACAGATACGCAGTATTTT. Filled out from reference TRBV7-2 and TRBJ2-3, the complete variable domain reads GAGVSQSPSNKVTEKGKDVELRCDPISGHTALYWYRQSLGQGLEFLIYFQGNSAPDKSGLPSDRFSAERTGGSVSTLTIQRTQQEDSAVYLCASSFGYTDTQYFGPGTRLTVL.

The chain joins TRBV6-6 to TRBJ1-1; D remains unclear. V lost 5 bases and J 1 base, leaving 8 bases between the germline ends. Germline CDR1 is MNHNY and CDR2 is SVGAGI (reference sequence). The CDR3 consists of 13 residues. The chain's CDR3 is CASSQKPNTEAFF. CDR3 sequence (DNA): TGTGCCAGCAGTCAAAAACCGAACACTGAAGCTTTCTTT.

This chain uses TRBV6-1 with TRBJ1-2; the match to TRBD1 covers 7 bases. Per the germline V gene, CDR1 is MNHNS and CDR2 is SASEGT. The J segment lost 2 bases and the V segment lost 8 bases, leaving 2 bases of the junction unmatched. This CDR3 has 12 residues. The CDR3 nucleotides are TGTGCCAGCCGACAGGGCAACTATGGCTACACCTTC. It is translated as CASRQGNYGYTF.

The V gene is TRBV30, the J gene TRBJ2-1, with TRBD1 identical over 8 bases. With V trimmed by 1 base and J by 16 bases, 9 bases remained unmatched. Germline CDR1 and CDR2: GTSNPN and SVGIG (reference sequence). The CDR3 sequence is 12 residues long. CDR3 region: CAWSADREVYFF. CDR3 nucleotides: TGTGCCTGGAGTGCGGACAGGGAGGTTTATTTCTTC.

The chain has TRBV15 and TRBJ1-1; tentatively, D is TRBD1 (5 bases). Germline V CDR1 and CDR2: LNHNV, YYDKDF (reference sequence). Trimming removed 8 bases at V and 0 bases at J, with 13 bases between. The CDR3 has 14 residues. CDR3 protein: CATAEGTLNTEAFF. The DNA of the CDR3 is TGTGCCACCGCCGAGGGGACTTTGAACACTGAAGCTTTCTTT.